The clone carrying this TCR beta chain was counted at least ten times. Antigen: not known. V shed 3 bases and J shed 4 bases, with 15 bases lying between them. This CDR3 comprises 15 residues. The data were obtained in a study of T-cell reconstitution after alpha-beta-depleted transplantation in children. Findings and limits, study-wide: Reportedly, alpha-beta T cells present about two months post-transplant originated from several hundred expanded clones of graft origin.

TCRbeta library construction was performed incorporating unique molecular identifiers. Using its own MiXCR run on the PCR reads, TCRdb lists one record per CDR3 protein. The data show 200,000 to 250,000 distinct CDR3 sequences, approximately 8.9% seen once. Sequencing used PBMCs, mostly from graft donor cells, obtained 180 days after TCRalphabeta/CD19-depleted stem cell transplant. The sequence was collected from a male patient younger than 18 who had a stem cell transplant for acute lymphoblastic leukemia, so the T cells may come from the graft donor. The genes are TRBV12-3 or TRBV12-4 and TRBJ1-1, with D possibly TRBD1 on 5 matching bases. For the CDR3, the DNA is TGTGCCAGCAGTTTCAGGTCCGGGACCCTCACTGAAGCTTTCTTT. It specifies CASSFRSGTLTEAFF.